The sequence of this T cell receptor beta chain was determined in a study of blood T cell repertoires in COVID-19. The repertoire was sequenced with immunoSEQ multiplex PCR; TCRdb's copy has only in-frame clones and lacks some. The top ten clones hold around 10% of a sample with 150,000 to 200,000 clones, roughly 88% of them seen once. This clone was counted only a few times. This CDR3 region has 20 residues. Trimming cost V 1 base and J 2 bases; bases outside gene matches: 13. The germline gives CDR1 PRHDT, CDR2 FYEKMQ (reference sequence). The TCR sequence derives from a woman of 80 years or more with active or convalescent COVID-19. The sequenced sample consisted of peripheral blood. The chain combines TRBV13 with TRBJ2-1, with 11 nucleotides matching TRBD2. CDR3 coding DNA: TGTGCCAGCAGCTTAGTTTCCCTCGGTATGGGACTAGCGGCCTACAATGAGCAGTTCTTC. This gives the protein CASSLVSLGMGLAAYNEQFF.